A selection of T cell receptor beta chains follows, all from one sample in a study of cytomegalovirus exposure and HLA in healthy donors. TCRdb keeps only in-frame clones here, not all; method: immunoSEQ multiplex PCR. The sample lists about 130,000 clones, 90% seen once, with roughly 6.7% in the top ten. Sequenced sample: PBMCs. These receptor sequences come from a woman between 25 and 40 years old in good health and CMV-seropositive. Each CDR3 is given with its conserved first and last residue. Fields, in order: D gene, clone size, V gene, J gene, CDR3 DNA, CDR3 protein. The D gene is left open where the match is weak. Not every row has a clone size; where given, it reads once, few, many or a size class.

>TRBD1|-|TRBV2|TRBJ1-5
TGTGCCAGGGGACAGGGGGCCAATCAGCCCCAGCATTTT
CARGQGANQPQHF
>TRBD2|few|TRBV16|TRBJ2-7
TGTGCCAGCAGCCAATCACGGGGGGGCCCCCACGAGCAGTACTTC
CASSQSRGGPHEQYF
>TRBD1|-|TRBV28|TRBJ1-2
TGTGCCAGCAGTCCCTGGGACAGGTACGATGGCTACACCTTC
CASSPWDRYDGYTF
>-|-|TRBV7-3|TRBJ1-5
TGTGCCAGCCCGCGTACCCAGGGAATCCCCGGACAGCCCCAGCATTTT
CASPRTQGIPGQPQHF
>TRBD1|-|TRBV6-5|TRBJ2-5
TGTGCCAGCAGTTTTGTAGACAGGGGCCAAGAGACCCAGTACTTC
CASSFVDRGQETQYF
>-|-|TRBV12-1|TRBJ2-2
TGTGCCAGCAGCTTCCCCCCTAAGCGGGAGAGGTCCGGGGAGCTGTTTTTT
CASSFPPKRERSGELFF
>TRBD2|-|TRBV10-2|TRBJ2-7
TGCGCCAGCAGTGTAAGCGGGGGAGCGTCCGAGCAGTACTTC
CASSVSGGASEQYF
>TRBD1|-|TRBV28|TRBJ2-7
TGTGCCAGCAGTCTCAGCGGACCAACAAAGAGACAGGGGGGGTCCTACGAGCAGTACTTC
CASSLSGPTKRQGGSYEQYF
>-|-|TRBV5-4|TRBJ1-3
TGTGCCAGCAGCTTGTTGGGGGCGAATGGAAACACCATATATTTT
CASSLLGANGNTIYF
>TRBD2|few|TRBV7-9|TRBJ2-7
TGTGCCAGCAGCAAAACCGGGACTAGCGAGCAGTACTTC
CASSKTGTSEQYF
>-|once|TRBV9|TRBJ2-5
TGTGCCAGCAGCGTAGGTTCCGGGGGAGTCCAAGAGACCCAGTACTTC
CASSVGSGGVQETQYF
>-|-|TRBV29-1|TRBJ1-2
TGCAGCGTTGAAGATCTATGGAGAAATGGCTACACCTTC
CSVEDLWRNGYTF
>TRBD1|-|TRBV2|TRBJ1-1
TGTGCCGGCACAGGGGGGAAGAACACTGAAGCTTTCTTT
CAGTGGKNTEAFF
>-|few|TRBV19|TRBJ2-5
TGTGCCAGTAGTATAGATCCGAGTAGCTCGGAGACCCAGTACTTC
CASSIDPSSSETQYF
>-|-|TRBV11-2|TRBJ2-7
TGTGCCAGCAGGACGCCGGGACATCGTTCCTACGAGCAGTACTTC
CASRTPGHRSYEQYF
>-|once|TRBV11-3|TRBJ2-4
TGTGCCAGCAGCTTTCGGGGCGGGGAAAACATTCAGTACTTC
CASSFRGGENIQYF
>-|-|TRBV23-1|TRBJ2-5
TGCGCCAGCAGTCAACCCGGGATTCCGTTCCAAGAGACCCAGTACTTC
CASSQPGIPFQETQYF
>-|-|TRBV9|TRBJ1-2
TGTGCCAGCAGCGCCCGATGGGCCAGCTATGGCTACACCTTC
CASSARWASYGYTF
>TRBD2|-|TRBV2|TRBJ2-1
TGTGCCAGCACTGGACTAGCGGAGACGTTTGTCGTAAATGAGCAGTTCTTC
CASTGLAETFVVNEQFF
>TRBD1|-|TRBV5-6|TRBJ1-2
TGTGCCAGCAGCAAACTCGGGACAGTAGCCTATGGCTACACCTTC
CASSKLGTVAYGYTF
>TRBD1|-|TRBV6-6|TRBJ1-1
TGTGCCAGCAGGGGACAGTTAATGAACACTGAAGCTTTCTTT
CASRGQLMNTEAFF
>-|-|TRBV27|TRBJ2-3
TGTGCCAGCAGTTTATTCGTGACTAACACAGATACGCAGTATTTT
CASSLFVTNTDTQYF
>TRBD1|-|TRBV7-9|TRBJ2-3
TGTGCCAGCAGCTTATGGGGACAGTCCACAGATACGCAGTATTTT
CASSLWGQSTDTQYF
>TRBD2|-|TRBV27|TRBJ2-3
TGTGCCAGCAGTTTTCGAGCGGGGGGTAGGGATACGCAGTATTTT
CASSFRAGGRDTQYF
>-|-|TRBV7-2|TRBJ2-3
TGTGCCAGCAGCTTAGTCAGGGTAGATACGCAGTATTTT
CASSLVRVDTQYF
>TRBD2|once|TRBV4-1|TRBJ2-1
TGCGCCAGCAGCCAAGCGGGAGGTTGGGAGCAGTTCTTC
CASSQAGGWEQFF
>TRBD2|-|TRBV13|TRBJ2-1
TGTGCCAGCAGCGGCGAGCGGGAGGTCTCTCTCGATGAGCAGTTCTTC
CASSGEREVSLDEQFF
>TRBD2|-|TRBV7-9|TRBJ2-7
TGTGCCAGCAGCCATCCGAAAGCGGGACCCCTCTACGAGCAGTACTTC
CASSHPKAGPLYEQYF
>-|-|TRBV11-2|TRBJ2-7
TGTGCCAGCAGCTTAGATCGAGAGGGCGGGTATTACGAGCAGTACTTC
CASSLDREGGYYEQYF
>TRBD2|-|TRBV15|TRBJ2-2
TGTGCCACCAGCAGGGATGAGCGGGGCCCAGCCGGGGAGCTGTTTTTT
CATSRDERGPAGELFF
>-|once|TRBV19|TRBJ1-2
TGTGCCAGTAGTGTCCCCGGAGACCCGAGAGGCTACACCTTC
CASSVPGDPRGYTF
>-|-|TRBV28|TRBJ1-1
TGTGCCAGCCTTCCTTACCCCACGAGCGGCGCAGACACTGAAGCTTTCTTT
CASLPYPTSGADTEAFF
>TRBD1|-|TRBV15|TRBJ2-7
TGTGCCACCAGCAGTTCAGACAGGGAACAGTACGAGCAGTACTTC
CATSSSDREQYEQYF
>TRBD1|few|TRBV7-9|TRBJ1-2
TGTGCCAGCAGCTTAATTCGTCAGGACAGGGATGGCTACACCTTC
CASSLIRQDRDGYTF
>TRBD1|few|TRBV4-1|TRBJ1-2
TGCGCCAGCAGCCAAGATGATTCGACAGGGCGTTCGTGGGGCTACACCTTC
CASSQDDSTGRSWGYTF
>TRBD2|-|TRBV6-6|TRBJ2-2
TGTGCCAGCAGTTACAATGGCGGGGGGGCCCCCGGGGAGCTGTTTTTT
CASSYNGGGAPGELFF
>-|-|TRBV14|TRBJ2-5
TGTGCCAGCAGCCCAAGGGTGGGGCCAGAGACCCAGTACTTC
CASSPRVGPETQYF
>TRBD2|-|TRBV28|TRBJ2-1
TGTGCCAGCAGTTTCCCTAGCGGGAGGGTTAACAATGAGCAGTTCTTC
CASSFPSGRVNNEQFF
>-|-|TRBV2|TRBJ2-1
TGTGCCAGCAGTTTAGGCCCCGGGACTTTCAATGAGCAGTTCTTC
CASSLGPGTFNEQFF
>-|-|TRBV28|TRBJ2-7
TGTGCCAGCAGTTCACAACTAGCCCACGAGCAGTACTTC
CASSSQLAHEQYF
>TRBD1|-|TRBV7-8|TRBJ1-4
TGTGCCAGCAGCTTAGCGCAGGGGGCGGCTAATGAAAAACTGTTTTTT
CASSLAQGAANEKLFF
>TRBD1|-|TRBV6-1|TRBJ2-1
TGTGCCAGCAGTTCCCAAAGCAGGGGGCAGGAGTTCTTC
CASSSQSRGQEFF
>TRBD1|-|TRBV2|TRBJ2-3
TGTGCCAGCAATGGTCCTGGGACAGGGGGCACAGATACGCAGTATTTT
CASNGPGTGGTDTQYF
>TRBD1|-|TRBV29-1|TRBJ2-2
TGCAGCGTCGACAGGGGTGGGTACACCGGGGAGCTGTTTTTT
CSVDRGGYTGELFF
>-|-|TRBV28|TRBJ1-2
TGTGCCAGCAGTGGGCCCAGGGGCTACACCTTC
CASSGPRGYTF